This T cell receptor beta chain was sequenced for a study of T cell repertoires in cytomegalovirus infection. Study background: Based on public TCR beta signatures, there were indications of CMV infection and of a matching HLA type.

A word on this clonotype: Its cognate antigen is unknown.

The V gene's germline CDR1 is DFQATT and CDR2 SNEGSKA (reference sequence). The CDR3 totals 16 residues. Trimming took 6 bases from V and 8 from J, leaving 28 bases between them. Whole-study results and caveats: HLA-C-restricted CMV clonotypes gave the most frequent clonotype in two of eight donors. Identification of carriers of CMV plus the relevant HLA was performed using cumulative public TCR beta family frequency.

TCRdb recomputed calls from the reads with MiXCR, one row per CDR3 protein. The sample holds a few hundred thousand distinct CDR3 sequences, over 15% seen once. This TCR was sampled from a human donor in good health (CMV status not recorded). Some clones in this sample may be carry-over from other donors' samples. The rearrangement links TRBV20-1 to TRBJ1-2, with D tentatively TRBD1 (6 bases). Sequenced material: CD8+ T cells from PBMCs. CDR3 sequence: CSAPTGGAAEVWGYTF. CDR3 nucleotides: TGCAGTGCGCCGACCGGGGGGGCCGCTGAAGTTTGGGGCTACACCTTC.